This T cell receptor (beta chain) was identified in a study of Graves' ophthalmopathy and Graves' hyperthyroidism. On the study more broadly: Ophthalmopathy absent within 18 months of follow-up marked hyperthyroidism as stable.

In its sample, this clonotype was seen many times. Amplified TCR beta CDR3 regions were obtained using RNA transcripts as template. An initial RT-PCR round employing HTBI primers preceded a second-round multiplex PCR. TCRdb passed the multiplex PCR reads through MiXCR, listing each CDR3 protein once. The table shows around 520,000 distinct CDR3 sequences, with about 40% occurring only once. CDR1 is SGHTA and CDR2 is FQGTGA in the germline V gene. Deletions cut 3 bases from V and 0 bases from J, with 12 bases between. The CDR3 sequence is 17 residues long. Sequences were obtained from peripheral blood or thyroid tissue (not recorded which). This TCR came from an adult man with Graves' hyperthyroidism. The gene calls are TRBV7-3 and TRBJ2-6; D assignment may be TRBD1 or TRBD2 (5 bases each). CDR3 nucleotides: TGTGCCAGCAGCTTCGGGACCGAGAGCTCTGGGGCCAACGTCCTGACTTTC. Translated: CASSFGTESSGANVLTF.